The 27 T cell receptor beta chains below all came from one sample that was sequenced in a study of blood T cell repertoires in COVID-19. Clones were sequenced by immunoSEQ multiplex PCR, and TCRdb holds only the in-frame ones, with some missing. Of hundreds of thousands of clones listed, 75% to 85% are singletons. The sequenced material came from peripheral blood. Receptors were obtained from a human donor in a cohort sampled during active COVID-19.

The chain recombines TRBV6-2 or TRBV6-3 with TRBJ1-2; no definite D call. V shed 2 bases and J shed 7 bases, with 5 bases lying between them. Looked up from germline, CDR1 is MNHEY and CDR2 is SVGEGT. This CDR3 comprises 11 residues. DNA of the CDR3: TGTGCCAGCAGTTACCGGAGTGGCTACACCTTC. Translation: CASSYRSGYTF.

This chain uses TRBV5-1 with TRBJ2-2; 7 bases line up with TRBD1. The CDR3 runs to 15 residues. The junction had 6 bases not matched to a gene; V was cut back by 4 bases and J by 3 bases. Germline V gene sequence: CDR1 SGHRS, CDR2 YFSETQ. The CDR3 sequence is CASSRKTGDTGELFF. As DNA, the CDR3 is TGCGCCAGCAGCCGGAAAACAGGGGACACCGGGGAGCTGTTTTTT.

V usage is TRBV7-6 and J usage is TRBJ1-1; 7 positions agree with TRBD1. The trim removed 5 bases at V and 4 bases at J, leaving 4 bases unmatched. The CDR3 spans 13 residues. The germline V gene has CDR1 SGHVS and CDR2 FNYEAQ. Here the CDR3 reads CASSQGQITEAFF. The CDR3 DNA is TGTGCCAGCAGCCAGGGACAGATCACTGAAGCTTTCTTT.

The rearrangement uses TRBV9 and TRBJ1-6; D call uncertain. V was trimmed by 2 bases and J by 6 bases, leaving 12 bases between them. Germline V gives CDR1 SGDLS, CDR2 YYNGEE. This CDR3 spans 15 amino acids. This CDR3 is CASSVLDGGNSPLHF. The CDR3 DNA follows: TGTGCCAGCAGCGTTTTAGACGGCGGTAATTCACCCCTCCACTTT.

This clone is a singleton in its sample. V usage is TRBV6-1 and J usage is TRBJ2-7, with D possibly matching TRBD2 (6 bases). Trimming shortened V by 2 bases and J by 6 bases, and 17 bases separated the two germline ends. This CDR3 spans 15 amino acids. Germline V gives CDR1 MNHNS, CDR2 SASEGT. CDR3 in DNA: TGTGCCAGCAGTGAATACGGCGGGACCCAACCCGAGCAGTACTTC. Translation: CASSEYGGTQPEQYF.

The chain recombines TRBV6-1 with TRBJ2-7; the D gene is possibly TRBD2 (6 bases). CDR3 size: 16 residues. The ends were cut back, 4 bases at V and 3 bases at J, with 19 bases in the middle. CDR1 is MNHNS, CDR2 SASEGT, per germline. In nucleotides, the CDR3 is TGTGCCAGCAGTGGACAGCCTTCGGGACTGATCTACGAGCAGTACTTC. Amino acid sequence: CASSGQPSGLIYEQYF.

This chain joins TRBV6-6 and TRBJ2-2; TRBD1 matches at 7 bases. Germline V lookup: CDR1 MNHNY, CDR2 SVGAGI (reference sequence). Trimming at V came to 3 bases and at J to 3 bases, leaving 7 bases not matched to a gene. The CDR3 extends over 16 amino acids. Here the CDR3 DNA reads TGTGCCAGCAGTTATGGGACAGTTCAGGACACCGGGGAGCTGTTTTTT. This sequence encodes CASSYGTVQDTGELFF.

The chain recombines TRBV19 with TRBJ1-2, with TRBD1 identical over 7 bases. The length of the CDR3 is 15 residues. Germline CDR1 and CDR2: LNHDA and SQIVND (reference sequence). Unmatched junction bases numbered 17, after V lost 10 bases and J lost 6 bases. As DNA, the CDR3 is TGTGCCACAGGGGTCCCCGGGACAGCCAGGCATGGCTACACCTTC. Protein product: CATGVPGTARHGYTF.

The CDR3 sequence: CATRGSGQYTEAFF. The DNA of the CDR3 is TGTGCCACCCGGGGGTCGGGGCAATACACTGAAGCTTTCTTT. J is TRBJ1-1 and V is TRBV24-1, with D maybe TRBD1 (5 bases). CDR3 size: 14 residues. CDR1 is KGHDR, CDR2 SFDVKD, per germline. Trimming pared 9 bases from V and 3 bases from J, leaving 16 bases between.

In DNA form, the CDR3 reads TGTGCCAGCAGCTCGGTCGGACAGGAGCAGTACTTC. Protein product: CASSSVGQEQYF. The chain recombines TRBV27 with TRBJ2-7; perhaps TRBD1 as D (6 bases). The CDR3 runs 12 residues. CDR1 is MNHEY and CDR2 is SMNVEV in the germline V gene (reference sequence). The V end was cut by 6 bases, the J end by 7 bases, with 13 bases between.

V is TRBV3-1 (or the pseudogene TRBV3-2) and J is TRBJ1-6; no clear D. V dropped 1 base and J dropped 4 bases, with 5 bases sitting between them. Germline V gene data show CDR1 as LGHDT and CDR2 as YNNKEL (reference sequence). The CDR3 spans 14 residues. Written as DNA, the CDR3 is TGTGCCAGCAGCCAAGTCAGTTATAATTCACCCCTCCACTTT. This gives the protein CASSQVSYNSPLHF.

The chain couples TRBV6-5 to TRBJ2-3, with 9 positions matching TRBD2. Germline CDR1 reads MNHEY; CDR2 reads SVGAGI. The CDR3 is 14 residues long. With 2 bases clipped from V and 5 bases from J, the junction kept 2 bases outside the gene matches. CDR3 bases: TGTGCCAGCAGTTACGCGGGGGGGCGAGATACGCAGTATTTT. Translated: CASSYAGGRDTQYF.

This clone was seen just once. The rearrangement joins TRBV11-1 to TRBJ2-1, with 10 nucleotides matching TRBD1. CDR3 size: 15 residues. Germline CDR1 and CDR2: SGHAT and FQDESV (reference sequence). V lost 5 bases and J lost 6; bases outside the gene matches: 7. CDR3 in DNA: TGTGCCAGCAGCCAAGGACAGGGGGTCGGCAATGAGCAGTTCTTC. Translated: CASSQGQGVGNEQFF.

The chain links TRBV11-3 to TRBJ1-1; D unresolved. Per the germline V gene, CDR1 is SGHNT and CDR2 is YENEEA. The CDR3 contains 13 residues. With 0 bases removed from V and 3 bases from J, the gap between germline ends came to 5 bases. The CDR3 sequence: CASSLERDTEAFF. As DNA, the CDR3 is TGTGCCAGCAGCTTAGAGAGGGACACTGAAGCTTTCTTT. The full variable domain, in which reference TRBV11-3 and TRBJ1-1 provide the parts outside the CDR3, is EAGVVQSPRYKIIEKKQPVAFWCNPISGHNTLYWYLQNLGQGPELLIRYENEEAVDDSQLPKDRFSAERLKGVDSTLKIQPAELGDSAVYLCASSLERDTEAFFGQGTRLTVV.

For this clone: The same CDR3 also results from other DNA sequences found in this sample. This chain uses TRBV6-5 with TRBJ1-1, with 7 positions matching TRBD1. In germline, CDR1 is MNHEY, CDR2 SVGAGI. CDR3 length equals 13 residues. Trimming took 4 bases from V and 5 from J; bases not matched to a gene: 4. CDR3 nucleotides: TGTGCCAGCAGTTGGACAGGCGGGACTGAAGCTTTCTTT. It encodes CASSWTGGTEAFF.

The chain joins TRBV30 to TRBJ1-4; 9 bases match TRBD1. CDR1 is GTSNPN, CDR2 SVGIG, per germline (reference sequence). The CDR3 loop spans 13 amino acids. J gave up 8 bases and V 3 bases, and 4 bases lay outside the gene matches. CDR3 amino acids: CAWRDRGREKLFF. Written as DNA, the CDR3 is TGTGCCTGGAGGGACAGGGGAAGGGAAAAACTGTTTTTT.

The sample holds one count of this clone. This sequence joins TRBV6-1 and TRBJ1-1; D remains unclear. The V gene's germline CDR1 is MNHNS and CDR2 SASEGT. V was shortened by 1 base and J by 3 bases, with 15 bases between the two germline ends. CDR3 length: 16 residues. DNA for the CDR3: TGTGCCAGCAGTGAAGGATTTTTGGCCGCCTACACTGAAGCTTTCTTT. Residues: CASSEGFLAAYTEAFF.

The chain recombines TRBV11-1 with TRBJ1-2; no definite D call. V was pared by 4 bases and J by 7 bases, with 10 bases between. The CDR3 is made up of 12 amino acids. Germline assignment: CDR1 SGHAT and CDR2 FQDESV (reference sequence). DNA of the CDR3: TGTGCCAGCAGCTCCCGACATGGTGGCTACACCTTC. Translating gives CASSSRHGGYTF. The whole variable domain, remainder taken from reference TRBV11-1 and TRBJ1-2, is EAEVAQSPRYKITEKSQAVAFWCDPISGHATLYWYRQILGQGPELLVQFQDESVVDDSQLPKDRFSAERLKGVDSTLKIQPAELGDSAMYLCASSSRHGGYTFGSGTRLTVV.

The chain employs TRBV4-1 and TRBJ1-2; D remains unclear. V dropped 4 bases and J dropped 3 bases, with 15 bases sitting between them. This CDR3 has 15 amino acids. The germline CDR1 and CDR2 sequences are MGHRA and YSYEKL. The CDR3 region has the DNA TGCGCCAGCAGCCTAGTCGGGTTATCTTACTATGGCTACACCTTC. Translating gives CASSLVGLSYYGYTF.

The J gene is TRBJ1-2, the V gene TRBV10-2, with 8 positions matching TRBD1. The germline CDR1 and CDR2 sequences are WSHSY and SAAADI. Unmatched junction bases numbered 6, after V lost 6 bases and J lost 6 bases. CDR3 length: 13 amino acids. The chain's CDR3 is CASSRQGLDGYTF. Here the CDR3 DNA reads TGCGCCAGCAGCAGACAGGGGTTGGATGGCTACACCTTC.

This chain uses TRBV10-3 with TRBJ1-6, with D perhaps TRBD1 (5 bases). Germline assignment: CDR1 ENHRY and CDR2 SYGVKD. V was pared by 0 bases and J by 4 bases, with 7 bases between. The CDR3 is 15 amino acids. CDR3 nucleotides: TGTGCCATCAGTGAGTCTCCAGGGTATAATTCACCCCTCCACTTT. Residues: CAISESPGYNSPLHF.

This sequence joins TRBV19 and TRBJ1-2; 8 bases fit TRBD1. V lost 7 bases and J lost 4; bases outside the gene matches: 8. CDR1 and CDR2 from the germline V gene are LNHDA and SQIVND (reference sequence). This CDR3 has 14 amino acids. The CDR3 DNA is TGTGCCAGTACCCAGGGGGCCCTTGCCTATGGCTACACCTTC. This codes for CASTQGALAYGYTF.

V gene TRBV18 combines with J gene TRBJ1-4; D is unclear. With 5 bases removed from V and 9 bases from J, the gap between germline ends came to 13 bases. CDR3 length: 13 amino acids. The germline V gene has CDR1 KGHSH and CDR2 LQKENI. The chain's CDR3 is CASSSSESQKLFF. The CDR3 coding sequence is TGTGCCAGCTCATCTTCGGAGTCCCAAAAACTGTTTTTT.

The J gene is TRBJ2-7, the V gene TRBV18; 8 bases line up with TRBD2. CDR1 KGHSH and CDR2 LQKENI come from the germline V gene. Trimming cost V 6 bases and J 2 bases; bases outside gene matches: 6. The CDR3 has 14 residues. The CDR3 sequence is CASSPRGAAYEQYF. In DNA, the CDR3 is TGTGCCAGCTCTCCGCGGGGGGCGGCCTACGAGCAGTACTTC. The full variable domain, completed using reference TRBV18 and TRBJ2-7, is NAGVMQNPRHLVRRRGQEARLRCSPMKGHSHVYWYRQLPEEGLKFMVYLQKENIIDESGMPKERFSAEFPKEGPSILRIQQVVRGDSAAYFCASSPRGAAYEQYFGPGTRLTVT.

The J gene is TRBJ2-5, the V gene TRBV20-1, with a tentative D call TRBD2 (6 bases). In germline, CDR1 is DFQATT, CDR2 SNEGSKA (reference sequence). Trimming stripped 3 bases from V and 3 bases from J, with 14 bases between. This CDR3 contains 14 residues. CDR3 DNA sequence: TGCAGTGCTAGTACGGGACTCTTCGAAGAGACCCAGTACTTC. Translation gives CSASTGLFEETQYF.

The CDR3 region has the DNA TGTGCCACCACAGGGAACACTGAAGCTTTCTTT. Translated, it gives CATTGNTEAFF. The chain joins TRBV2 to TRBJ1-1; the D gene is possibly TRBD1 (5 bases). CDR1 is SNHLY and CDR2 is FYNNEI in the germline V gene. Trimming shortened V by 10 bases and J by 1 base, and 7 bases separated the two germline ends. This CDR3 spans 11 amino acids.

This clone appeared once. The chain joins TRBV24-1 to TRBJ1-2; 9 bases fit TRBD1. From germline, CDR1 is KGHDR and CDR2 SFDVKD. The CDR3 runs 16 residues. The ends lost 12 bases at V and 4 bases at J; junction bases unmatched: 17. CDR3 DNA: TGTGCCGTAGCCGTCAATACAGGGGGCTACGGCTATGGCTACACCTTC. Protein sequence: CAVAVNTGGYGYGYTF.